The next 7 T cell receptor beta chains were all read from a single sample in a study of T cell changes during pregnancy in multiple sclerosis. Assay used: immunoSEQ multiplex PCR; TCRdb lists only in-frame clones, some missing. The sample holds some 20,000 clones, 80% to 90% seen once. The material sequenced was CD8+ T cells from peripheral blood mononuclear cells, taken after pregnancy. Receptor source: a female donor in good health, enrolled as a control in a pregnancy study.

The chain recombines TRBV29-1 with TRBJ2-7; D gene uncertain. Germline values: CDR1 SQVTM, CDR2 ANQGSEA. Between the trimmed V and J ends, which lost 0 bases and 2 bases, there was a span of 2 bases. The CDR3 has 11 residues. CDR3 in amino acids: CSVEDTYEQYF. In nucleotides, the CDR3 is TGCAGCGTTGAAGATACCTACGAGCAGTACTTC.

The chain carries TRBV7-2 and TRBJ2-3, with D tentatively TRBD2 (6 bases). This CDR3 comprises 16 residues. The germline CDR1 and CDR2 sequences are SGHTA and FQGNSA. V was trimmed by 5 bases and J by 3 bases, leaving 18 bases between them. CDR3: CASSKQRVGGTDTQYF. CDR3 DNA sequence: TGTGCCAGCAGCAAGCAGCGGGTAGGCGGTACAGATACGCAGTATTTT.

This clone showed up just once. The chain combines TRBV9 with TRBJ2-7, with 9 bases aligning to TRBD1. CDR1 SGDLS and CDR2 YYNGEE come from the germline V gene. The CDR3 is 14 residues long. V lost 2 bases, J lost 5 bases, and 5 bases stayed unmatched. CDR3 amino acids: CASSVGTGIHEQYF. The CDR3 DNA reads TGTGCCAGCAGCGTGGGGACAGGGATCCACGAGCAGTACTTC.

This rearrangement joins TRBV6-1 to TRBJ1-5; 7 bases line up with TRBD1. Germline assignment: CDR1 MNHNS and CDR2 SASEGT. The length of the CDR3 is 15 residues. V shed 8 bases, J shed 0 bases, and the junction held 7 bases outside the gene matches. Written as DNA, the CDR3 is TGTGCCAGCGTAGACAGGGTGTATAGCAATCAGCCCCAGCATTTT. It codes for CASVDRVYSNQPQHF.

The chain has TRBV4-1 and TRBJ1-1, with TRBD1 identical over 11 bases. J gave up 2 bases and V 4 bases, and 3 bases lay outside the gene matches. The CDR3 length is 15 residues. Germline-derived CDR1 and CDR2 are MGHRA and YSYEKL. The CDR3 coding sequence is TGCGCCAGCAGCCCTCGGACAGGGGGCAACACTGAAGCTTTCTTT. It yields the protein CASSPRTGGNTEAFF.

This chain connects TRBV7-6 to TRBJ2-3; 7 bases align to TRBD1. The CDR3 is 14 residues long. The trim removed 4 bases at V and 0 bases at J, leaving 1 base unmatched. Germline assignment: CDR1 SGHVS and CDR2 FNYEAQ. For the CDR3, the DNA is TGTGCCAGCAGCTCGACAGGGAGCACAGATACGCAGTATTTT. Protein: CASSSTGSTDTQYF.

This clone was counted a few times. The chain has TRBV11-3 and TRBJ1-1; 7 bases agree with TRBD1. The CDR3 spans 14 residues. The germline V gene encodes CDR1 SGHNT and CDR2 YENEEA. Trimming at V came to 9 bases and at J to 6 bases, leaving 13 bases not matched to a gene. The CDR3 loop reads CASSDWDRSSEAFF. The CDR3 bases are TGTGCCAGTTCCGACTGGGACAGAAGTTCTGAAGCTTTCTTT.